The 20 T cell receptor beta chains presented below share a single source sample, sequenced in a study of regulatory T cells in long-lasting Graves disease. Documented time point: persistent/refractory GD, antithyroid drugs over 5 years with positive TRAb. The TCR library was made from RNA that had been extracted from PBMCs in TRIzol. Building of the TCR beta libraries involved iRepertoire HTBI primers and Arm-PCR of CDR3 regions. One entry per CDR3 protein, called by TCRdb with MiXCR from the multiplex PCR reads. The table lists about 420,000 distinct CDR3 sequences, around 24% of them singletons. The specimen was peripheral blood mononuclear cells (PBMCs), collected when the disease was refractory, from a patient treated with antithyroid drugs. Receptors originate from a female donor with Graves disease.

The table lists this clonotype with many counts. The chain joins TRBV19 to TRBJ1-1; 9 nucleotides match TRBD1. The CDR3 extends over 17 amino acids. Germline V gene sequence: CDR1 LNHDA, CDR2 SQIVND (reference sequence). The J segment lost 6 bases and the V segment lost 4 bases, leaving 15 bases of the junction unmatched. The CDR3 is CASSNPRGRQGVSEAFF. The CDR3 coding sequence is TGTGCCAGTAGTAACCCGCGGGGGCGACAGGGGGTATCTGAAGCTTTCTTT.

The chain has TRBV2 and TRBJ1-1; 10 positions agree with TRBD1. Germline assignment: CDR1 SNHLY and CDR2 FYNNEI. Trimming removed 7 bases from V and 4 bases from J; junction bases left unmatched: 6. CDR3 length: 14 amino acids. The CDR3 loop is CASTQDRGGTEAFF. The CDR3 DNA reads as TGTGCCAGCACCCAGGACAGGGGGGGCACTGAAGCTTTCTTT.

This clonotype was seen ten or more times. The J gene is TRBJ1-5, the V gene TRBV2, with TRBD1 as a possible D gene (5 bases). Germline CDR1 SNHLY, CDR2 FYNNEI. Between the trimmed V and J ends, which lost 4 bases and 5 bases, there was a span of 6 bases. The CDR3 contains 12 residues. This CDR3 is CASSAGDQPQHF. Here the CDR3 DNA reads TGTGCCAGCAGTGCGGGGGATCAGCCCCAGCATTTT. Using reference TRBV2 and TRBJ1-5 for the parts outside the CDR3, the full variable domain is EPEVTQTPSHQVTQMGQEVILRCVPISNHLYFYWYRQILGQKVEFLVSFYNNEISEKSEIFDDQFSVERPDGSNFTLKIRSTKLEDSAMYFCASSAGDQPQHFGDGTRLSIL.

For this clonotype: One junction end does not reproduce the germline sequence, and a read error may be involved. V usage is TRBV5-1 and J usage is TRBJ1-2; D gene uncertain. Germline values: CDR1 SGHRS, CDR2 YFSETQ. The CDR3 runs 12 residues. DNA for the CDR3: TGCGCCAGCAGCTTGGTTGGGGATGGCTACGCCTTC. Translated, it gives CASSLVGDGYAF.

This clonotype showed up many times. The chain carries TRBV28 and TRBJ2-7; 8 bases are shared with TRBD1. V dropped 6 bases and J dropped 2; count of bases not matched to a gene: 9. The CDR3 consists of 15 residues. Germline-derived CDR1 and CDR2 are MDHEN and SYDVKM. The CDR3 DNA reads as TGTGCCAGCAGCCGACCCGGGACAGGTGCCTACGAGCAGTACTTC. It translates to CASSRPGTGAYEQYF.

This clonotype was detected ten times or more. The chain employs TRBV12-3 or TRBV12-4 and TRBJ1-1, with TRBD1 identical over 7 bases. The V and J ends lost 5 bases and 1 base, in that order; junction bases with no gene match: 7. The CDR3 contains 15 residues. Here the CDR3 reads CASSPLQGRNTEAFF. The DNA for the CDR3 is TGTGCCAGCAGTCCTCTACAGGGGCGGAACACTGAAGCTTTCTTT.

The V and J genes are TRBV19 and TRBJ2-4; the match to TRBD2 covers 11 bases. V was clipped by 8 bases and J by 6 bases; unmatched bases: 21. Germline V gives CDR1 LNHDA, CDR2 SQIVND (reference sequence). This CDR3 comprises 19 residues. The DNA of the CDR3 is TGTGCCAGTGGAAGGACGGAGGTTATGACTAGCGGGATCGGAAACATTCAGTACTTC. Translating gives CASGRTEVMTSGIGNIQYF.

DNA of the CDR3: TGTGCCAGCAGCCAAGAAGCGGGAGGGCCTTACGAGCAGTACTTC. Protein sequence: CASSQEAGGPYEQYF. The V call is TRBV3-1, the J call TRBJ2-7; 10 bases are shared with TRBD2. The CDR3 is 15 amino acids. Losses at the gene ends were 0 bases for V and 4 bases for J; bases not matched to a gene: 3. Per the germline V gene, CDR1 is LGHDT and CDR2 is YNNKEL (reference sequence).

This clonotype occurred a few times. The V gene is TRBV5-1, the J gene TRBJ1-1; 11 nucleotides line up with TRBD1. The germline V gene encodes CDR1 SGHRS and CDR2 YFSETQ. The CDR3 extends over 16 amino acids. With V trimmed by 3 bases and J by 1 base, 5 bases remained unmatched. CDR3 DNA sequence: TGCGCCAGCAGCTCCGGACAGGGGGCGGCGAACACTGAAGCTTTCTTT. Protein product: CASSSGQGAANTEAFF.

Remarks on this clonotype: A much more abundant neighbour one base away suggests this may be a read error. The gene calls are TRBV2 and TRBJ2-5; 7 positions match TRBD1. Germline lookup yields CDR1 SNHLY and CDR2 FYNNEI. CDR3 length: 14 residues. Trimming at V came to 1 base and at J to 5 bases, leaving 4 bases not matched to a gene. The CDR3 DNA reads TGTGCCAGCAGTGAAGAAGGGGGCGTGGAGACCCAGTACTTC. This gives the protein CASSEEGGVETQYF.

This clonotype was found once. The genes are TRBV6-2 or TRBV6-3 and TRBJ2-2; D perhaps matches TRBD1 (5 bases). This CDR3 has 16 residues. Germline loops: CDR1 MNHEY, CDR2 SVGEGT. Trimming pared 0 bases from V and 3 bases from J, leaving 11 bases between. CDR3 sequence (DNA): TGTGCCAGCAGTTACTCGGCAGGGCTGGACACCGGGGAGCTGTTTTTT. This codes for CASSYSAGLDTGELFF.

This clonotype was recorded a few times. The chain uses TRBV11-2 and TRBJ1-3; D may be TRBD1 (5 bases). V dropped 0 bases and J dropped 0 bases, with 12 bases sitting between them. The CDR3 covers 17 residues. Germline-derived CDR1 and CDR2 are SGHAT and FQNNGV. The CDR3 sequence: CASSLESGTLSGNTIYF. The CDR3 region has the DNA TGTGCCAGCAGCTTAGAATCCGGGACTCTCTCTGGAAACACCATATATTTT.

In this sample, this clonotype turned up many times. The rearrangement uses TRBV6-2 or TRBV6-3 and TRBJ1-2; TRBD1 matches at 7 bases. V lost 2 bases, J lost 3 bases, and 9 bases stayed unmatched. This CDR3 contains 16 residues. Germline V lookup: CDR1 MNHEY, CDR2 SVGEGT. The CDR3 nucleotides are TGTGCCAGCAGTTACACAAGACAGGGAGGGGACTATGGCTACACCTTC. Residues: CASSYTRQGGDYGYTF.

In regard to this clonotype: One base away lies a much larger clone, so this may be a sequencing read error. CDR3 loop: CASATRTGGEQYF. The CDR3 DNA reads as TGTGCCAGCGCTACAAGGACAGGAGGCGAGCAGTACTTC. The chain carries TRBV2 and TRBJ2-7, with 7 bases lining up with TRBD1. V was clipped by 8 bases and J by 6 bases; unmatched bases: 10. Germline-derived CDR1 and CDR2 are SNHLY and FYNNEI. This CDR3 spans 13 amino acids.

This clonotype was observed many times. The V and J genes are TRBV5-1 and TRBJ1-1; D is uncertain. Germline CDR1 SGHRS, CDR2 YFSETQ. The CDR3 covers 14 residues. V lost 2 bases, J lost 0 bases, and 8 bases lay in between. The CDR3 DNA reads TGCGCCAGCAGCTTACTGGGGTTGAACACTGAAGCTTTCTTT. Translating gives CASSLLGLNTEAFF.

This clonotype has ten or more counts. This rearrangement joins TRBV12-3 or TRBV12-4 to TRBJ1-2; the D gene is possibly TRBD1 (6 bases). CDR3 length: 13 amino acids. V was trimmed by 3 bases and J by 7 bases, leaving 12 bases between them. The CDR3 is CASSFGGATGYTF. CDR3 in DNA: TGTGCCAGCAGTTTTGGGGGGGCGACTGGCTACACCTTC.

This clonotype was picked up many times. The rearrangement links TRBV20-1 to TRBJ1-2; a weak D match, TRBD1 (6 bases). CDR3 length: 13 amino acids. V lost 6 bases, J lost 5 bases, and 16 bases lay in between. Germline V gives CDR1 DFQATT, CDR2 SNEGSKA (reference sequence). CDR3 DNA sequence: TGCAGTGCGATTCCAGGGGCTAGTTATGGCTACACCTTC. Its protein is CSAIPGASYGYTF.

The DNA of the CDR3 is TGTGCCAGCAGCCAAGTCTACGGGGCAGGCGAGCAGTACTTC. Encoded protein: CASSQVYGAGEQYF. V gene TRBV14 combines with J gene TRBJ2-7; possibly TRBD1 or TRBD2 for D (5 bases each). The germline V and J ends were trimmed by 1 base and 6 bases, with 13 bases remaining between them. The CDR3 extends over 14 amino acids. Germline assignment: CDR1 SGHDN and CDR2 FVKESK.

This clonotype has ten or more counts. The V and J genes are TRBV2 and TRBJ1-1, with D possibly TRBD1 on 5 matching bases. CDR3 length: 14 residues. Germline V gives CDR1 SNHLY, CDR2 FYNNEI. V was pared by 1 base and J by 11 bases, with 17 bases between. The CDR3 sequence: CASSEVGVGSSAFF. The CDR3 DNA follows: TGTGCCAGCAGTGAAGTGGGGGTAGGTAGTTCGGCTTTCTTT.

This clonotype was observed a handful of times. The chain recombines TRBV3-1 with TRBJ1-5; TRBD1 agrees at 8 bases. CDR1 LGHDT and CDR2 YNNKEL come from the germline V gene (reference sequence). Germline trimming cut 6 bases from V and 5 bases from J; bases unmatched to any gene: 6. The CDR3 is 14 residues long. CDR3 coding DNA: TGTGCCAGCAGTCCCGGGACAGGTCATCAGCCCCAGCATTTT. Translation gives CASSPGTGHQPQHF.